These T cell receptor beta chains were read from a single sample in a study of blood T cells in healthy people across ages. TCRdb reprocessed the 5' RACE reads with MiXCR, giving one entry per CDR3 protein. The data show roughly 1,800,000 distinct CDR3 sequences, with around half seen just once and less than 2.5% held by the top ten. Sequencing was performed on blood. The source is a woman aged 40 to 50 in good health. Each CDR3 is given with its conserved first and last residue. The order of the fields is clone size, J gene, V gene, D gene, CDR3 protein, CDR3 DNA. A D gene is named only where the DNA matches it firmly. The size of a clone is reported for some rows only, either as once, few or many, or as a class for expanded clones.

clone_size: few
j_call: TRBJ2-7
v_call: TRBV6-5
d_call: -
cdr3_aa: CASNGVGEQYF
cdr3_nt: TGTGCCAGCAACGGGGTGGGAGAGCAGTACTTC

clone_size: few
j_call: TRBJ2-5
v_call: TRBV4-1
d_call: TRBD1
cdr3_aa: CASSHTPGQGGETQYF
cdr3_nt: TGCGCCAGCAGCCACACCCCCGGACAGGGAGGAGAGACCCAGTACTTC

clone_size: once
j_call: TRBJ1-4
v_call: TRBV7-2
d_call: -
cdr3_aa: CASSPEFSNEKLFF
cdr3_nt: TGTGCCAGCAGCCCCGAGTTTTCTAATGAAAAACTGTTTTTT

clone_size: once
j_call: TRBJ1-2
v_call: TRBV6-2/TRBV6-3
d_call: -
cdr3_aa: CASSYGQYGYTF
cdr3_nt: TGTGCCAGCAGTTACGGACAGTATGGCTACACCTTC

clone_size: -
j_call: TRBJ2-5
v_call: TRBV5-1
d_call: TRBD2
cdr3_aa: CASTRTSGFQETQYF
cdr3_nt: TGCGCCAGCACTAGGACTAGCGGGTTCCAAGAGACCCAGTACTTC

clone_size: -
j_call: TRBJ2-5
v_call: TRBV28
d_call: -
cdr3_aa: CASSFSPETQYF
cdr3_nt: TGTGCCAGCAGTTTCAGTCCCGAGACCCAGTACTTC

clone_size: few
j_call: TRBJ2-7
v_call: TRBV28
d_call: -
cdr3_aa: CASSGPLGEPQYF
cdr3_nt: TGTGCCAGCAGTGGGCCCCTCGGGGAGCCGCAGTACTTC

clone_size: few
j_call: TRBJ2-7
v_call: TRBV2
d_call: TRBD2
cdr3_aa: CASRSQSGGAFHEQYF
cdr3_nt: TGTGCCAGCAGATCCCAAAGCGGGGGGGCCTTCCACGAGCAGTACTTC

clone_size: few
j_call: TRBJ2-3
v_call: TRBV6-1
d_call: -
cdr3_aa: CASSGSRGPYTDTQYF
cdr3_nt: TGTGCCAGCAGTGGAAGCAGGGGACCCTACACAGATACGCAGTATTTT

clone_size: -
j_call: TRBJ2-5
v_call: TRBV6-2/TRBV6-3
d_call: -
cdr3_aa: CAGSYPEPREETQYF
cdr3_nt: TGTGCCGGCAGTTACCCCGAGCCTCGGGAGGAGACCCAGTACTTC

clone_size: -
j_call: TRBJ1-1
v_call: TRBV19
d_call: -
cdr3_aa: CASSTYREGTEAFF
cdr3_nt: TGTGCCAGTAGTACTTACAGGGAGGGGACTGAAGCTTTCTTT

clone_size: many
j_call: TRBJ2-7
v_call: TRBV29-1
d_call: -
cdr3_aa: CSVGDRRYEQYF
cdr3_nt: TGCAGCGTCGGAGACAGACGCTACGAGCAGTACTTC

clone_size: -
j_call: TRBJ2-3
v_call: TRBV15
d_call: -
cdr3_aa: CATSPTSSTDTQYF
cdr3_nt: TGTGCCACCAGCCCCACATCTAGCACAGATACGCAGTATTTT

clone_size: -
j_call: TRBJ2-5
v_call: TRBV2
d_call: TRBD2
cdr3_aa: CSYQATSGLQETQYF
cdr3_nt: TGTTCCTACCAGGCGACTAGCGGACTCCAAGAGACCCAGTACTTC